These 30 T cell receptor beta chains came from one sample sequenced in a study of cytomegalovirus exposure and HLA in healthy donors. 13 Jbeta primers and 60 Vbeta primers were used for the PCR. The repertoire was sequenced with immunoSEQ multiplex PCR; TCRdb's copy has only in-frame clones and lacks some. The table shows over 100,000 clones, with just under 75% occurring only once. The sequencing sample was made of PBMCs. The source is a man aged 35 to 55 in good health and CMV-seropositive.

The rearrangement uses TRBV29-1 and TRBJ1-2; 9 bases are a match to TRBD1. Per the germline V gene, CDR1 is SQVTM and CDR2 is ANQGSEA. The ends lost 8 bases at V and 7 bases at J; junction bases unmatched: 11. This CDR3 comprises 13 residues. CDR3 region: CSTAGQGVFGYTF. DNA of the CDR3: TGCAGCACAGCGGGACAGGGAGTTTTTGGCTACACCTTC.

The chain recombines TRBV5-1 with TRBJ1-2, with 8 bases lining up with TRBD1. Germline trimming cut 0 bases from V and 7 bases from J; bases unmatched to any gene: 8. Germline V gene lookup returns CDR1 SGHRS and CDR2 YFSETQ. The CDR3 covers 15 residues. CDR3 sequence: CASSLEGQGFRGYTF. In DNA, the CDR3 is TGCGCCAGCAGCTTGGAAGGACAGGGCTTCCGTGGCTACACCTTC.

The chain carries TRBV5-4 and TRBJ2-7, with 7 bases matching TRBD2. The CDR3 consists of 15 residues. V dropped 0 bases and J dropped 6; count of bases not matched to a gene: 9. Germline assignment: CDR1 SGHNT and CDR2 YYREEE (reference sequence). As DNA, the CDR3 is TGTGCCAGCAGCTTGGCCTTGGGGGGGTTGAGCGAGCAGTACTTC. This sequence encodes CASSLALGGLSEQYF.

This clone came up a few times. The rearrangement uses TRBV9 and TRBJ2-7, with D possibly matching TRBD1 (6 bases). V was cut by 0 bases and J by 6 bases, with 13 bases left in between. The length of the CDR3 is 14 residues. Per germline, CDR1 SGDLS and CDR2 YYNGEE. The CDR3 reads CASSVANRVGEQYF. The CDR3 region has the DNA TGTGCCAGCAGCGTAGCCAACAGGGTGGGCGAGCAGTACTTC.

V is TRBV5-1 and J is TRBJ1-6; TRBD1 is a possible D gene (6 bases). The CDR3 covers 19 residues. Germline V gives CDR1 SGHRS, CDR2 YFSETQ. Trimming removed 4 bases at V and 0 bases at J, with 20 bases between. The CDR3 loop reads CASSHTGTPSGSYNSPLHF. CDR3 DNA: TGCGCCAGCAGCCATACCGGGACACCGTCTGGCTCCTATAATTCACCCCTCCACTTT.

CDR3 DNA: TGTGCCAGCAGCCCCGGGGAGGGCTGGATCCACTATGGCTACACCTTC. This sequence encodes CASSPGEGWIHYGYTF. This chain joins TRBV7-9 and TRBJ1-2; D remains unclear. The germline gives CDR1 SEHNR, CDR2 FQNEAQ (reference sequence). V was shortened by 5 bases and J by 3 bases, with 19 bases between the two germline ends. The CDR3 has 16 residues.

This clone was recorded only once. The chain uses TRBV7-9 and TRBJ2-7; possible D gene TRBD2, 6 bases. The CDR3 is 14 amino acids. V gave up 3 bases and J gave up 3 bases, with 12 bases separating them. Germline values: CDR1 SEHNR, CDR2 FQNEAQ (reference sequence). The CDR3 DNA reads TGTGCCAGCAGCTTTACGGGAGCGGTCTACGAGCAGTACTTC. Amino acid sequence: CASSFTGAVYEQYF.

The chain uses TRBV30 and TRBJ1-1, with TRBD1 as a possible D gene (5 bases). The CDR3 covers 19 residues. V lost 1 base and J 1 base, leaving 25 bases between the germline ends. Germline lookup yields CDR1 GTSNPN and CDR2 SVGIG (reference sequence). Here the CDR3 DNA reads TGTGCCTGGAGTGGGAGCTCAGGGTCCCGTCCGGGCCCGAACACTGAAGCTTTCTTT. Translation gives CAWSGSSGSRPGPNTEAFF.

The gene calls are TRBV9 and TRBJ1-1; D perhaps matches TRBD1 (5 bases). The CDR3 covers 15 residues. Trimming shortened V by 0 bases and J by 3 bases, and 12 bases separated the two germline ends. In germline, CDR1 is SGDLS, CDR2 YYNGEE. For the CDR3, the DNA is TGTGCCAGCAGCGTAGAACAGGTCCGGTACACTGAAGCTTTCTTT. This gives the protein CASSVEQVRYTEAFF.

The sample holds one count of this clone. The CDR3 loop reads CASSYRGMNTGELFF. CDR3 DNA: TGTGCCAGCAGCTACAGGGGGATGAACACCGGGGAGCTGTTTTTT. The gene calls are TRBV9 and TRBJ2-2; 8 nucleotides align to TRBD1. CDR3 length: 15 residues. The V segment lost 4 bases and the J segment 1 base; nucleotides outside the gene matches: 3. Germline V lookup: CDR1 SGDLS, CDR2 YYNGEE.

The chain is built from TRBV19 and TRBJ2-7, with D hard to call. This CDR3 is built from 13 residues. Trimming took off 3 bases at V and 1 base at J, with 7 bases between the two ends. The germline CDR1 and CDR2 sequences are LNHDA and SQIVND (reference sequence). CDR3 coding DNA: TGTGCCAGTAGTATCGACGGGTCCTACGAGCAGTACTTC. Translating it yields CASSIDGSYEQYF.

CDR3 in amino acids: CASSPLGTGGRNEQFF. For the CDR3, the DNA is TGTGCCAGCTCACCATTGGGGACAGGGGGCAGAAATGAGCAGTTCTTC. The chain carries TRBV18 and TRBJ2-1, with 12 bases aligning to TRBD1. J lost 7 bases, V lost 2 bases, and 6 bases had no gene match. The CDR3 covers 16 residues. From germline, CDR1 is KGHSH and CDR2 LQKENI.

The CDR3 DNA reads as TGTGCCAGCAGCTTTGGTACAGGGACTGGGGCCAACGTCCTGACTTTC. Protein sequence: CASSFGTGTGANVLTF. The chain recombines TRBV7-2 with TRBJ2-6, with TRBD1 as a possible D gene (6 bases). In germline, CDR1 is SGHTA, CDR2 FQGNSA. The V and J ends lost 3 bases and 2 bases respectively, with 11 bases between them. The CDR3 extends over 16 amino acids.

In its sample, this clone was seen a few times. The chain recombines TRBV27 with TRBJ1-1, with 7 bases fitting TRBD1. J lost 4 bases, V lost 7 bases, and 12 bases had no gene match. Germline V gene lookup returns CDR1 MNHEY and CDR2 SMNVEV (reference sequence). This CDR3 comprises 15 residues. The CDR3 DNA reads TGTGCCAGCACCCCCGACAGGGTCCTTGGCACTGAAGCTTTCTTT. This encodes CASTPDRVLGTEAFF.

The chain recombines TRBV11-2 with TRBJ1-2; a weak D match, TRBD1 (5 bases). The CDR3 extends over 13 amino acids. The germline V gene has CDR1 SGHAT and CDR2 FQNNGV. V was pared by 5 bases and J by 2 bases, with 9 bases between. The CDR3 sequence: CASSPDRNYGYTF. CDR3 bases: TGTGCCAGCAGCCCTGACAGAAACTATGGCTACACCTTC.

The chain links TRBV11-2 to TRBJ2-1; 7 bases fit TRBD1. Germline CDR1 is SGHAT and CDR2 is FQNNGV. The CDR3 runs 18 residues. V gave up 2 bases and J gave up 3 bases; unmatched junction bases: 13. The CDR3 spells CASSLYISAGGDYNEQFF. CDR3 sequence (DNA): TGTGCCAGCAGCTTATATATCTCGGCAGGGGGAGACTACAATGAGCAGTTCTTC.

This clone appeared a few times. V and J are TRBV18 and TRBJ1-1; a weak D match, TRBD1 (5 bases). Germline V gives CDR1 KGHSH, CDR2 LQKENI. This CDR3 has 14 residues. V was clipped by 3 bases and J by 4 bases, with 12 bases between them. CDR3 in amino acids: CASSPTDSGTEAFF. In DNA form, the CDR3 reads TGTGCCAGCTCACCGACAGACTCTGGCACTGAAGCTTTCTTT.

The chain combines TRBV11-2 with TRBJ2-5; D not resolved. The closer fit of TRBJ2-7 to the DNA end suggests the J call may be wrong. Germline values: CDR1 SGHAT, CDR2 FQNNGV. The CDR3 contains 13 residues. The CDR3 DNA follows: TGTGCCAGCAGCTTAGACGGTGCCTACGAGCAGTACTTC. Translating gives CASSLDGAYEQYF.

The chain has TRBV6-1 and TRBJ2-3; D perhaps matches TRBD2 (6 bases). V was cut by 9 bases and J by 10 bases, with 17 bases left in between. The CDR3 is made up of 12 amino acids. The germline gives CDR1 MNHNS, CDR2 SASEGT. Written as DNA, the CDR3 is TGTGCCAGAAGGGACTGGGCAGAATCGCAGTATTTT. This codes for CARRDWAESQYF.

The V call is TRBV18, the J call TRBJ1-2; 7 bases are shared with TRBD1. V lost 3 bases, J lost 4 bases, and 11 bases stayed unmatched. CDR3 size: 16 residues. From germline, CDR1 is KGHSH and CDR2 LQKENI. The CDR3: CASSPVENRGLYGYTF. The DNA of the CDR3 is TGTGCCAGCTCACCGGTAGAAAACAGGGGCCTCTATGGCTACACCTTC.

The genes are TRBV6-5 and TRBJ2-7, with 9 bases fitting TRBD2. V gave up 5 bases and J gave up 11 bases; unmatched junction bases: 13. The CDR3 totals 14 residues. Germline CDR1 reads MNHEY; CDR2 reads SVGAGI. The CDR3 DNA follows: TGTGCCAGCAGTCTTGAGGGGGGCGGACTAGCGAAGTACTTC. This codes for CASSLEGGGLAKYF.

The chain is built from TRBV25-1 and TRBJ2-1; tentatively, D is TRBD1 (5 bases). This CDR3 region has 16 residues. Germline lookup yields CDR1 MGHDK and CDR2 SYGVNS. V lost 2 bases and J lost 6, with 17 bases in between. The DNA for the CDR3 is TGTGCCAGCAGTGAAGGTGGGGCAGGGATGGGCAATGAGCAGTTCTTC. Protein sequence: CASSEGGAGMGNEQFF.

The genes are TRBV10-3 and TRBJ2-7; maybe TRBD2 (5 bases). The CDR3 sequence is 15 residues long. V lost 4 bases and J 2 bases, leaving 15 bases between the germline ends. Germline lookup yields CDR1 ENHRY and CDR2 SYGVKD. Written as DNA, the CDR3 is TGTGCCATCAGTGTAGAGGGCAGCCCGACCTACGAGCAGTACTTC. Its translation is CAISVEGSPTYEQYF.

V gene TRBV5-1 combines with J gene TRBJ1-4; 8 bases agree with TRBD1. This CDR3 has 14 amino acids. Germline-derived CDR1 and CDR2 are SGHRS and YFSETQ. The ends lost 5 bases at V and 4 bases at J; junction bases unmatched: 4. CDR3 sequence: CASSSQGDNEKLFF. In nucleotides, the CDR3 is TGCGCCAGCAGTTCACAGGGGGATAATGAAAAACTGTTTTTT.

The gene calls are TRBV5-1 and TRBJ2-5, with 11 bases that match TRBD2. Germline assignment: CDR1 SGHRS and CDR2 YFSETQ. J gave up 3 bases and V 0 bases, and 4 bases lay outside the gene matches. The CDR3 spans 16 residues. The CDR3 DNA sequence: TGCGCCAGCAGCTTGGCGGTAGCGGGAGGGGAAGAGACCCAGTACTTC. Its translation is CASSLAVAGGEETQYF.

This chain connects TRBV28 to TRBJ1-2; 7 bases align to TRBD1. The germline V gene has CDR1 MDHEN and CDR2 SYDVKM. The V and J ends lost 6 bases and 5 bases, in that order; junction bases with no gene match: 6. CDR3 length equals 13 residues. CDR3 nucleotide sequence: TGTGCCAGCAGGGAACAGGGGTCTTATGGCTACACCTTC. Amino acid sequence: CASREQGSYGYTF.

CDR3 sequence reads: CASSPSPGLAGAGGTQYF. CDR3 DNA sequence: TGTGCCAGCAGTCCCTCCCCGGGACTAGCGGGAGCGGGGGGGACCCAGTACTTC. The chain is built from TRBV28 and TRBJ2-5; 14 bases match TRBD2. Germline V gene data show CDR1 as MDHEN and CDR2 as SYDVKM. This CDR3 has 18 amino acids. J was trimmed by 7 bases and V by 5 bases; bases with no gene match: 15.

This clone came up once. The CDR3 DNA is TGTGCCAGCAGAGAGCCGACAGGGGGCAGGAACGAGCAGTACTTC. Translated: CASREPTGGRNEQYF. The gene calls are TRBV27 and TRBJ2-7, with 10 positions matching TRBD1. The germline V gene has CDR1 MNHEY and CDR2 SMNVEV (reference sequence). Unmatched junction bases numbered 10, after V lost 6 bases and J lost 5 bases. This CDR3 comprises 15 residues.

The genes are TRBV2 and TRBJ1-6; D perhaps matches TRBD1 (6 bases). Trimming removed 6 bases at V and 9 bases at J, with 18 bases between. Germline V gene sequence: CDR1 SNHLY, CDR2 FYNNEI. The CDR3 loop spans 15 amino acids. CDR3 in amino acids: CASRPRGPSGSPLHF. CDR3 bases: TGTGCCAGCAGGCCCAGGGGCCCCTCGGGTTCACCCCTCCACTTT.

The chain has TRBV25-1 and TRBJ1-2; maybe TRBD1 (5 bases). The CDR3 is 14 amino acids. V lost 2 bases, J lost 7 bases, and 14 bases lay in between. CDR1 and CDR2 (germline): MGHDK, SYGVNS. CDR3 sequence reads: CASSERKAGFGYTF. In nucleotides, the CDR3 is TGTGCCAGCAGTGAACGGAAGGCAGGGTTTGGCTACACCTTC.